This is a list of T cell receptor beta chains from one sample in a study of blood T cell repertoires in COVID-19. Some clones are missing from TCRdb's copy, which holds only in-frame ones; the method was immunoSEQ multiplex PCR. The sample has approximately 140,000 clones, roughly 82% seen once. Sequencing input: peripheral blood. These receptors came from a man aged 65 to 79 with acute or convalescent COVID-19. Each CDR3 is given with its conserved first and last residue. Each record gives: D gene, J gene, V gene, clone size, CDR3 DNA, CDR3 protein. D genes are given only for firm matches. Not all rows give a size; the values are once, few, many and, for expanded clones, a class.

>-|TRBJ2-5|TRBV5-5|-
TGTGCCAGCAGCTGGATGACAGTACAAGAGACCCAGTACTTC
CASSWMTVQETQYF
>-|TRBJ1-1|TRBV6-5|-
TGTGCCAGCAGTTACTCGAGTCAGGGACATGAAGCTTTCTTT
CASSYSSQGHEAFF
>-|TRBJ1-2|TRBV28|-
TGTGCCAGCAGATTGGGTGCAGGGGCCGGCTACACCTTC
CASRLGAGAGYTF
>TRBD2|TRBJ2-7|TRBV6-1|few
TGTGCCAGCAGTGAAGGGGGAATAAGAAAGCGGGGAAGCTCCTACGAGCAGTACTTC
CASSEGGIRKRGSSYEQYF
>-|TRBJ1-1|TRBV12-5|once
TGTGCTAGTTCACCTACCGGCGCACAGCCTGAAGCTTTCTTT
CASSPTGAQPEAFF
>-|TRBJ1-6|TRBV5-8|-
TGTGCCAGCCCCCCGGGCAGGGGTTATTCACCCCTCCACTTT
CASPPGRGYSPLHF
>TRBD1|TRBJ1-2|TRBV28|few
TGTGCCAGCAGTTTAGGATCCGGGACAGGAAGGTATGGCTACACCTTC
CASSLGSGTGRYGYTF
>-|TRBJ2-3|TRBV7-6|-
TGTGCCAGCAGCCCCACGGCATCCGGGGTTAGCACAGATACGCAGTATTTT
CASSPTASGVSTDTQYF
>-|TRBJ1-6|TRBV30|-
TGTGCCTATAACCCGGACGGACTCAGCTCCTATAATTCACCCCTCCACTTT
CAYNPDGLSSYNSPLHF
>-|TRBJ1-3|TRBV28|-
TGTGCCAGCAGTTGGGACATGGGAGATGGAAACACCATATATTTT
CASSWDMGDGNTIYF
>-|TRBJ2-1|TRBV18|-
TGTGCCAGCTCACCACGGGAGGCTAGGCTGGGGAATGAGCAGTTCTTC
CASSPREARLGNEQFF
>-|TRBJ2-7|TRBV2|-
TGTGCCAGCAGGGTGGACAGTCTCACCTCCTACGAGCAGTACTTC
CASRVDSLTSYEQYF
>TRBD2|TRBJ2-5|TRBV5-1|-
TGCGCCAGCAGCTTGGCCGTACTAGCGACAAAAGAGACCCAGTACTTC
CASSLAVLATKETQYF
>TRBD2|TRBJ2-1|TRBV13|-
TGTGCCAGCAGCTTACCTGATAGGGGGCTAGCGGGAGACAATGAGCAGTTCTTC
CASSLPDRGLAGDNEQFF
>-|TRBJ2-7|TRBV7-8|once
TGTGCCAGCAGCTTAGACTTCTCGGGACATATACCCTACGAGCAGTACTTC
CASSLDFSGHIPYEQYF
>-|TRBJ1-1|TRBV19|-
TGTGCCAGTAGCAGCCTGCTAACAGGGAGGAACACTGAAGCTTTCTTT
CASSSLLTGRNTEAFF
>TRBD1|TRBJ1-3|TRBV5-1|-
TGCGCCAGCTCGACAGGGGGCTCTGGAAACACCATATATTTT
CASSTGGSGNTIYF
>-|TRBJ1-6|TRBV19|-
TGTGCCACCAAATTGGCTGCCGGGCCGGACACACCCCTCCACTTT
CATKLAAGPDTPLHF
>TRBD1|TRBJ1-4|TRBV19|-
TGTGCCAGTAGTATGGCGGGACAGAGTAATGAAAAACTGTTTTTT
CASSMAGQSNEKLFF
>-|TRBJ1-1|TRBV2|-
TGTGCCAGCAGTGGGACAGATCCTAGGACTGAAGCTTTCTTT
CASSGTDPRTEAFF
>-|TRBJ2-3|TRBV3-1/TRBV3-2|-
TGTGCCAGCAGCCAAGAAGGCAGGGTCACAGATACGCAGTATTTT
CASSQEGRVTDTQYF
>-|TRBJ1-2|TRBV28|-
TGTGCCAGCAGTTTACTGTGGTCTAGCTACACCTTC
CASSLLWSSYTF
>TRBD1|TRBJ1-4|TRBV3-1/TRBV3-2|-
TGTGCCAGCGGTCAAGACAGGGATGAAAAACTGTTTTTT
CASGQDRDEKLFF
>TRBD2|TRBJ2-3|TRBV5-4|-
TGTGCCAGCAGACCCGCACTAGCGGCGACATCCACAGATACGCAGTATTTT
CASRPALAATSTDTQYF
>TRBD1|TRBJ2-7|TRBV11-2|many
TGTGCCAGCAGCCATCTACAGGGGCCCCCAAGGGGGCAGTACTTC
CASSHLQGPPRGQYF
>-|TRBJ2-2|TRBV4-2|-
TGTGCCAGCAGCCAACCCTCACAGGGGGGGACCGGGGAGCTGTTTTTT
CASSQPSQGGTGELFF
>TRBD1|TRBJ2-3|TRBV5-1|-
TGCGCCAGCAGCTTGGTGACAGGGGTAGATACGCAGTATTTT
CASSLVTGVDTQYF
>TRBD2|TRBJ2-3|TRBV5-1|-
TGCGCCAGCAGGGGATCTAGCGGGTTTATTGATACGCAGTATTTT
CASRGSSGFIDTQYF
>-|TRBJ2-5|TRBV2|-
TGTGCCAGCAGAGCCGGGGGTTTTCAAGAGACCCAGTACTTC
CASRAGGFQETQYF
>-|TRBJ1-1|TRBV4-1|-
TGCGCCAGCAGTCCCGGACACAGCAGGAACACTGAAGCTTTCTTT
CASSPGHSRNTEAFF
>-|TRBJ2-4|TRBV19|-
TGTGCCAGTAGTATCCTCCCTGTAGCTGGTAACATTCAGTACTTC
CASSILPVAGNIQYF
>-|TRBJ1-4|TRBV28|once
TGTGCCAGCAGTTCGGCGGGGGGACAAGGAGAAAAACTGTTTTTT
CASSSAGGQGEKLFF
>TRBD1|TRBJ1-2|TRBV5-8|-
TGTGCCAGCAGCTTGTGGGACAGGGATTACACCTTC
CASSLWDRDYTF
>-|TRBJ2-3|TRBV27|few
TGTGCCAGCAGTTTAACCGGGTCTACGCAGTATTTT
CASSLTGSTQYF
>TRBD1|TRBJ1-2|TRBV30|-
TGTGCCTGGAGTGACGGGACAGCATATAACTATGGCTACACCTTC
CAWSDGTAYNYGYTF
>-|TRBJ2-3|TRBV5-6|-
TGTGCCAGCAGCTTGACAGGGACAGATACGCAGTATTTT
CASSLTGTDTQYF
>TRBD1|TRBJ1-5|TRBV7-8|-
TGTGCCAGCAGCCCACTTACAGGGGATCAGCCCCAGCATTTT
CASSPLTGDQPQHF
>-|TRBJ1-2|TRBV6-5|-
TGTGCCAGCAGGGTTGCGGCGGTACCTGGCTACACCTTC
CASRVAAVPGYTF
>TRBD1|TRBJ2-1|TRBV5-1|-
TGCGCCAGCAGCTTGGGGACAGGGAGTACGAATGAGCAGTTCTTC
CASSLGTGSTNEQFF
>TRBD1|TRBJ2-5|TRBV18|-
TGTGCCAGCTCATTCACCCAGACAGGGGGGGAGACCCAGTACTTC
CASSFTQTGGETQYF
>TRBD1|TRBJ1-3|TRBV28|once
TGTGCCAGCAGTCCCCCCAGGGGGCTTGGAAACACCATATATTTT
CASSPPRGLGNTIYF
>-|TRBJ1-4|TRBV18|-
TGTGCCAGCTCACCACCGGCCGTCCAGGGGGAAAAACTGTTTTTT
CASSPPAVQGEKLFF
>TRBD1|TRBJ2-7|TRBV10-3|-
TGTGCCATCAGCGGGACAGGGCCTGAGGGCGAGCAGTACTTC
CAISGTGPEGEQYF
>-|TRBJ2-5|TRBV18|-
TGTGCCAGCTCAGCAGCCTCAGGTAGCCAAGAGACCCAGTACTTC
CASSAASGSQETQYF
>-|TRBJ1-4|TRBV6-5|-
TGTGCCAGCAGACGTGCGACTAATGAAAAACTGTTTTTT
CASRRATNEKLFF
>TRBD2|TRBJ2-7|TRBV5-1|once
TGCGCCAGCAGCTTGGACCCGGGGGGACGGGGCGAGCAGTACTTC
CASSLDPGGRGEQYF
>-|TRBJ1-5|TRBV6-7|once
TGTGCCAGCAGTTACCCGCCGGGTACAGGGATCGGTCAGCCCCAGCATTTT
CASSYPPGTGIGQPQHF
>TRBD1|TRBJ1-2|TRBV27|-
TGTGCCAGCAGTTCTGGGACAGTATCATATGGCTACACCTTC
CASSSGTVSYGYTF
>TRBD2|TRBJ2-7|TRBV19|-
TGTGCCAGTAGTATAGCGCCCGGGCTCGGACTAGCTTCAGAGCAGTACTTC
CASSIAPGLGLASEQYF
>-|TRBJ1-6|TRBV5-6|-
TGTGCCAGCAGCTTACCGGGACATCGAAATTCACCCCTCCACTTT
CASSLPGHRNSPLHF
>TRBD1|TRBJ2-7|TRBV7-8|-
TGTGCCAGCAGCCCTACAGGGGGAAGGTCCTACGAGCAGTACTTC
CASSPTGGRSYEQYF
>TRBD2|TRBJ2-3|TRBV20-1|-
TGCAGTCTCGCCCGGGGGGGAGGGCAGTATTTT
CSLARGGGQYF
>TRBD2|TRBJ2-7|TRBV28|-
TGTGCCAGCAGTTTATTCTCCCGGGGAGGGATCTACGAGCAGTACTTC
CASSLFSRGGIYEQYF